The clone carrying this T cell receptor (beta chain) was seen only once. The data originate from a study of blood T cell repertoires in COVID-19. Study overall: Sites in the United States, Italy and Spain provided acute and convalescent COVID-19 samples. Sample material is recorded as cDNA or gDNA derived from T cells, B-cell-depleted T cells, or PBMCs.

Trimming took off 4 bases at V and 0 bases at J, with 6 bases between the two ends. The CDR3 contains 12 residues. Germline lookup yields CDR1 SQVTM and CDR2 ANQGSEA. Profiled with immunoSEQ multiplex PCR; TCRdb holds only in-frame clones, not every one. The data show some 170,000 clones, 80% to 90% seen once. Followed over time, Seattle patients had been enrolled while infection was active. Sequencing was performed on peripheral blood. The sequence was obtained from a woman in her thirties or forties with COVID-19, enrolled during active disease. The chain links TRBV29-1 to TRBJ1-2; no clear D gene. CDR3 sequence (DNA): TGCAGCGTTGCAGTTACTAACTATGGCTACACCTTC. Its protein product is CSVAVTNYGYTF.